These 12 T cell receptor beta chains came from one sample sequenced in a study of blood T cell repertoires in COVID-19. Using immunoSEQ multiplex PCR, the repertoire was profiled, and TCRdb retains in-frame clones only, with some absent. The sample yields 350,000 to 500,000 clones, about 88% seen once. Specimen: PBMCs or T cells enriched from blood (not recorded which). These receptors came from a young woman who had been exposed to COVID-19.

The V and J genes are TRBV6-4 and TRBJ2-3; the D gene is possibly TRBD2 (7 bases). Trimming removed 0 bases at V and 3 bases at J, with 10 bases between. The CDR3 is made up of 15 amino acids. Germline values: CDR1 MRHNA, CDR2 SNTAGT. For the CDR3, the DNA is TGTGCCAGCAGTGACTCGGGGGGGGCGACAGATACGCAGTATTTT. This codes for CASSDSGGATDTQYF.

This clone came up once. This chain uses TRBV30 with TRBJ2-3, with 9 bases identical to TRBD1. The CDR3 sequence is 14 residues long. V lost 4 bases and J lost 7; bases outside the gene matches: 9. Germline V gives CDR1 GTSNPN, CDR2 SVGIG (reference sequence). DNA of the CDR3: TGTGCCTGGAACGGTGGGACAGGGTCATATACGCAGTATTTT. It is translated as CAWNGGTGSYTQYF.

CDR3 sequence reads: CASSRGPREEFF. CDR3 DNA: TGTGCCAGCAGCCGGGGACCCCGGGAGGAGTTCTTC. V and J are TRBV11-2 and TRBJ2-1, with 7 bases lining up with TRBD2. The germline CDR1 and CDR2 sequences are SGHAT and FQNNGV. J was trimmed by 14 bases and V by 5 bases; bases with no gene match: 9. The CDR3 has 12 amino acids.

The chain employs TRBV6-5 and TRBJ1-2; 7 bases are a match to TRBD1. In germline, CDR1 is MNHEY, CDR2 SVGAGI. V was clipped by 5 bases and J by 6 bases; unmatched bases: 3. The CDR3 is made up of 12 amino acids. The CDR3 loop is CASSLTGDGYTF. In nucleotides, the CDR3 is TGTGCCAGCAGTCTCACAGGGGATGGCTACACCTTC.

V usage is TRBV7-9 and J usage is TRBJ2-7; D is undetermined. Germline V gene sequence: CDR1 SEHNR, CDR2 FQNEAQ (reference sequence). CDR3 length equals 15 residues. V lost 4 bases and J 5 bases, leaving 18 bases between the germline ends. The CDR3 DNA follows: TGTGCCAGCAGCTCCCGGGTTTTAGGTTTTGACGAGCAGTACTTC. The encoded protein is CASSSRVLGFDEQYF.

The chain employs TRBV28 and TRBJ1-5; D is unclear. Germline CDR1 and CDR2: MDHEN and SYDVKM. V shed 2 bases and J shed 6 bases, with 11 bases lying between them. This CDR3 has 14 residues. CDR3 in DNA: TGTGCCAGCAGTTTAATAGAGGGCATTCAGCCCCAGCATTTT. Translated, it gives CASSLIEGIQPQHF.

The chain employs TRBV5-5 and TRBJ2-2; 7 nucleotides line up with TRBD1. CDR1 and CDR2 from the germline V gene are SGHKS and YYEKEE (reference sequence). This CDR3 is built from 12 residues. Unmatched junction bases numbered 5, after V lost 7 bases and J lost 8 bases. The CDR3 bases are TGTGCCAGCGATCAGGGGGTTGGGGAGCTGTTTTTT. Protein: CASDQGVGELFF.

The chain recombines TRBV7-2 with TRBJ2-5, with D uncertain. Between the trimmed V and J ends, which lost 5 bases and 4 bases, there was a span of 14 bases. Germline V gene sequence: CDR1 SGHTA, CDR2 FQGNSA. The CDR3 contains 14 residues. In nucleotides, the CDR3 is TGTGCCAGCAGCATGAGCCGAGGCGGAGAGACCCAGTACTTC. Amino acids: CASSMSRGGETQYF. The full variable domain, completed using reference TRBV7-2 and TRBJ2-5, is GAGVSQSPSNKVTEKGKDVELRCDPISGHTALYWYRQSLGQGLEFLIYFQGNSAPDKSGLPSDRFSAERTGGSVSTLTIQRTQQEDSAVYLCASSMSRGGETQYFGPGTRLLVL.

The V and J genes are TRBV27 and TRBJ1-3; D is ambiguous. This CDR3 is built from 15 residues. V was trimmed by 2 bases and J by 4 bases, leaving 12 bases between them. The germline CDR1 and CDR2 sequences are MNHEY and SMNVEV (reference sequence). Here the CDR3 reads CASSLAGEVGNTIYF. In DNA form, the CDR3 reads TGTGCCAGCAGTTTAGCTGGGGAGGTCGGAAACACCATATATTTT.

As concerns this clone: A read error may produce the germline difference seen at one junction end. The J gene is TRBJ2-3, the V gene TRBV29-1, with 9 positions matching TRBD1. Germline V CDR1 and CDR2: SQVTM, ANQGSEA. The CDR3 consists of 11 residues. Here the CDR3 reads CSVEAPGQGNF. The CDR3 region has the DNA TGCAGCGTTGAAGCTCCGGGACAGGGCAATTTT.

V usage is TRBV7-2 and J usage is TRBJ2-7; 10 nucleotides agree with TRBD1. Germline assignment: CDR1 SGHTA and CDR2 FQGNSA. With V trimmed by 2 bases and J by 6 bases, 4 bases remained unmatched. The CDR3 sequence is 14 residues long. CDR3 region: CASSLIRTGGEQYF. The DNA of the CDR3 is TGTGCCAGCAGCTTAATCAGGACAGGGGGCGAGCAGTACTTC. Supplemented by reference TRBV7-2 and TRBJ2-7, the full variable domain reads GAGVSQSPSNKVTEKGKDVELRCDPISGHTALYWYRQSLGQGLEFLIYFQGNSAPDKSGLPSDRFSAERTGGSVSTLTIQRTQQEDSAVYLCASSLIRTGGEQYFGPGTRLTVT.

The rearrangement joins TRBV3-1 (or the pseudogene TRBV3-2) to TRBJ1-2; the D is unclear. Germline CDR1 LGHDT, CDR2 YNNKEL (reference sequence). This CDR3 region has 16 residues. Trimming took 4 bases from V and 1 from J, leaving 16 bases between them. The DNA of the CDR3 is TGTGCCAGCAGCCCCGGAGGGAGCTCTTATAACTATGGCTACACCTTC. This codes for CASSPGGSSYNYGYTF.